This is a list of T cell receptor beta chains from one sample in a study of patients and donors after allogeneic stem cell transplantation. TCRdb re-derived calls from the RT-PCR reads in MiXCR, one entry per CDR3 protein. The sample yields approximately 220,000 distinct CDR3 sequences, less than 50% seen once. Material for sequencing was blood, either unsorted or a sorted T cell fraction (not recorded which). The origin of the receptors is a human donor who was either an allogeneic HSCT recipient or a stem cell or donor lymphocyte infusion donor (not recorded which). It is not recorded whose cells these are; they may come from a transplant donor. CDR3s include the opening cysteine and the closing phenylalanine or tryptophan.

V | CDR3
TRBV5-1 | CASSDADRGATEAFF
TRBV20-1 | CSASLGRTNEKLFF
TRBV5-1 | CASSNGMTYNEQFF
TRBV27 | CASSQTGGLESPLHF
TRBV18 | CASSPARDRSGLYF
TRBV4-3 | CASSPKWTANTEAFF
TRBV27 | CASSSMGGEPYEQYF
TRBV5-1 | CASSLDGRNQPQHF
TRBV27 | CASSFYTGTEAFF
TRBV29-1 | CSVGKQGASYGYTF
TRBV7-2 | CASSLVPTAQHF
TRBV20-1 | CSARMTGNNSPLHF
TRBV5-1 | CASSLGAKNTEAFF
TRBV5-1 | CASSSSGIRPNTEAFF
TRBV4-3 | CASSPKAGKRMNTEAFF